The sequence of this TCR beta chain was determined in a study of blood T cell repertoires in COVID-19. Study-wide background: Whether acute or convalescent, the COVID-19 samples came from the United States, Italy and Spain.

TCRdb's copy holds only in-frame clones and misses some; the assay was immunoSEQ multiplex PCR. This table holds more than 100,000 clones, around 81% found once. The CDR3 has 18 residues. Per the germline V gene, CDR1 is MGHRA and CDR2 is YSYEKL. With 0 bases clipped from V and 2 bases from J, the junction kept 11 bases outside the gene matches. Source material: peripheral blood. V and J are TRBV4-1 and TRBJ2-5; 8 bases fit TRBD2. This TCR came from a man aged 65 to 79 with acute or convalescent COVID-19. CDR3 sequence reads: CASSQDPRGAGGQETQYF. As DNA, the CDR3 is TGCGCCAGCAGCCAAGACCCTCGGGGGGCGGGGGGTCAAGAGACCCAGTACTTC.